This passage covers 3 T cell receptor beta chains from one sample sequenced in a study of T cell repertoires in cytomegalovirus infection. Their antigens are not known. TCRdb re-called the reads through MiXCR, storing one row per CDR3 protein. The top ten hold 85% to 95% of the sample, which has fewer than 85,000 distinct CDR3 sequences, under 55% seen once. Sequences were derived from CD8+ T cells from cultured PBMCs, sampled from culture after CMV antigen stimulation. These receptors all stem from a human donor in good health (CMV status not recorded). Some clones in this sample may be carry-over from other donors' samples.

The CDR3 nucleotides read TGTGCCAGCAGCTTAGGAGGGGACACTGAAGCTTTCTTT. Its translation is CASSLGGDTEAFF. This chain uses TRBV7-9 with TRBJ1-1, with a tentative D call TRBD1 (5 bases). Germline V lookup: CDR1 SEHNR, CDR2 FQNEAQ (reference sequence). The CDR3 runs 13 residues. The V end lost 1 base, the J end lost 3 bases, and 6 bases lay between the germline ends.

There are many counts of this clonotype. The chain is built from TRBV7-9 and TRBJ1-5; the match to TRBD1 covers 8 bases. Germline-derived CDR1 and CDR2 are SEHNR and FQNEAQ (reference sequence). The CDR3 has 14 amino acids. V was clipped by 3 bases and J by 3 bases; unmatched bases: 1. In DNA, the CDR3 is TGTGCCAGCAGCTTGACAGGGGACAATCAGCCCCAGCATTTT. This encodes CASSLTGDNQPQHF.

The rearrangement joins TRBV5-4 to TRBJ2-7; TRBD1 might be the D (6 bases). This CDR3 contains 14 residues. Trimming stripped 3 bases from V and 0 bases from J, with 10 bases between. CDR1 and CDR2 (germline): SGHNT, YYREEE (reference sequence). In DNA form, the CDR3 reads TGTGCCAGCAGCTCGACAGGAGTCTCCTACGAGCAGTACTTC. Translated: CASSSTGVSYEQYF.